The TCR beta chain under discussion was sequenced for a study of T cell repertoires in cytomegalovirus infection. Study-wide context: Based on public TCR beta signatures, there were indications of CMV infection and of a matching HLA type.

Study-wide points: HLA-C-restricted, CMV-specific TCR beta clonotypes were dominant ex vivo.

From germline, CDR1 is SGHVS and CDR2 FNYEAQ. Between the trimmed V and J ends, which lost 0 bases and 8 bases, there was a span of 16 bases. There are 15 residues in the CDR3. This clonotype was seen a handful of times. The antigen remains undetermined. One entry per CDR3 protein results from TCRdb running MiXCR on the reads. The sample records 560,000 or so distinct CDR3 sequences, about 17% being singletons. The sequencing input was CD8+ T cells from PBMCs. The source of this sequence is a human donor in good health (CMV status not recorded). Some clones in this sample may be carry-over from other donors' samples. The rearrangement links TRBV7-6 to TRBJ1-2; D gene ambiguous. CDR3 sequence (DNA): TGTGCCAGCAGCTTAGCCCCGGGGAGGCCTATGGGCTACACCTTC. The encoded protein is CASSLAPGRPMGYTF.